This passage covers 5 T cell receptor beta chains from one sample sequenced in a study of radiation and T cells in renal cell carcinoma (dated by TCRdb to the early 2020s). In light of the paper, this sample's time point label describes: blood 2 weeks post-SBRT. Interpreted using the paper, the treatment or condition label stands for: 15 Gy SBRT to primary tumor, nephrectomy 4 weeks later. The library was built by means of the immunoSEQ multiplex PCR assay. Imported from immuneACCESS, the table was reduced by TCRdb to in-frame sequences with V and J called. These copies leave out some clones; in studies compared against another copy, an unresolved V gene accounts for under half, and the cause of the remainder is not known. This sample has 150,000 to 190,000 clones in its table, and over 80% of those were observed once. Of the sample, 10% to 15% falls within the top ten clones. Sequencing used blood, obtained from a patient whose treatment included radiotherapy and nephrectomy. All receptors come from a woman aged 50 to 60 with renal cell carcinoma.

The V and J genes are TRBV11-1 and TRBJ2-7; 8 bases fit TRBD2. The CDR3 has 16 amino acids. CDR1 is SGHAT, CDR2 FQDESV, per germline (reference sequence). Trimming removed 5 bases from V and 0 bases from J; junction bases left unmatched: 9. CDR3 region: CASSLNSGESSYEQYF. CDR3 sequence (DNA): TGTGCCAGCAGCCTCAATAGCGGGGAAAGCTCCTACGAGCAGTACTTC.

The chain couples TRBV15 to TRBJ1-5; TRBD1 is a possible D gene (5 bases). The ends were cut back, 3 bases at V and 0 bases at J, with 9 bases in the middle. CDR1 and CDR2 from the germline V gene are LNHNV and YYDKDF (reference sequence). This CDR3 is built from 15 residues. CDR3 bases: TGTGCCACCAGCAGGGACACCTATAGCAATCAGCCCCAGCATTTT. Translating gives CATSRDTYSNQPQHF. Drawing the rest from reference TRBV15 and TRBJ1-5, the complete variable domain is DAMVIQNPRYQVTQFGKPVTLSCSQTLNHNVMYWYQQKSSQAPKLLFHYYDKDFNNEADTPDNFQSRRPNTSFCFLDIRSPGLGDTAMYLCATSRDTYSNQPQHFGDGTRLSIL.

This chain joins TRBV6-6 and TRBJ2-2; D possibly corresponds to TRBD2 (5 bases). Between the trimmed V and J ends, which lost 5 bases and 4 bases, there was a span of 11 bases. This CDR3 spans 14 amino acids. Germline CDR1 MNHNY, CDR2 SVGAGI (reference sequence). CDR3 bases: TGTGCCAGCAGTATGCGGGCCGTCACCGGGGAGCTGTTTTTT. Translated: CASSMRAVTGELFF.

This clone has only a few counts. J is TRBJ2-3 and V is TRBV9; the D gene is possibly TRBD2 (6 bases). The germline gives CDR1 SGDLS, CDR2 YYNGEE. V lost 3 bases and J 2 bases, leaving 13 bases between the germline ends. The CDR3 length is 15 residues. The DNA of the CDR3 is TGTGCCAGCAGCGCTTATCCGGGACTCACAGATACGCAGTATTTT. This gives the protein CASSAYPGLTDTQYF.

The rearrangement joins TRBV5-6 to TRBJ1-5; D might be TRBD1 (6 bases). Per the germline V gene, CDR1 is SGHDT and CDR2 is YYEEEE. V gave up 4 bases and J gave up 6 bases, with 17 bases separating them. This CDR3 contains 15 residues. The DNA for the CDR3 is TGTGCCAGCAGCCATGGACAGTGGGTGGGTCAGCCCCAGCATTTT. Its protein is CASSHGQWVGQPQHF.